What follows are 22 T cell receptor beta chains derived from one specimen sequenced in a study of PD-1 blockade in classical Hodgkin lymphoma. Time point denoted: newly diagnosed, previously untreated cHL patient sample. Data came from immunoSEQ multiplex PCR; TCRdb stores just in-frame clones and leaves some out. The sample holds tens of thousands of clones, about 94% seen once. Material: peripheral blood mononuclear cells (PBMCs). The source of these receptors is a human donor with classical Hodgkin lymphoma.

The chain combines TRBV14 with TRBJ2-3; 7 positions match TRBD2. The junction had 8 bases not matched to a gene; V was cut back by 1 base and J by 4 bases. The CDR3 has 16 residues. Germline CDR1 SGHDN, CDR2 FVKESK. In DNA, the CDR3 is TGTGCCAGCAGCCAAGGGAGGGGCGGGAGATCAGATACGCAGTATTTT. Translation gives CASSQGRGGRSDTQYF.

This chain links TRBV6-1 with TRBJ1-5; D gene uncertain. In germline, CDR1 is MNHNS, CDR2 SASEGT. The V end was cut by 4 bases, the J end by 6 bases, with 7 bases between. CDR3 size: 12 residues. In DNA, the CDR3 is TGTGCCAGCAGTGTTTCGGTTCAGCCCCAGCATTTT. This gives the protein CASSVSVQPQHF.

CDR3 sequence (DNA): TGTGCCAGTAGCATACAGGGGGCAACTAACACTGAAGCTTTCTTT. Translating gives CASSIQGATNTEAFF. The genes are TRBV19 and TRBJ1-1, with TRBD1 identical over 9 bases. Germline-derived CDR1 and CDR2 are LNHDA and SQIVND (reference sequence). The trim removed 6 bases at V and 2 bases at J, leaving 7 bases unmatched. The CDR3 loop spans 15 amino acids.

This clone came up once. This chain joins TRBV15 and TRBJ1-1; the D gene is possibly TRBD1 (6 bases). V was pared by 6 bases and J by 4 bases, with 15 bases between. The CDR3 extends over 14 amino acids. Germline assignment: CDR1 LNHNV and CDR2 YYDKDF (reference sequence). CDR3 nucleotides: TGTGCCACCAGGACAGGATCCGAGGGCACTGAAGCTTTCTTT. Its translation is CATRTGSEGTEAFF.

V gene TRBV18 combines with J gene TRBJ1-1, with TRBD1 matching over 10 bases. This CDR3 is built from 13 residues. Germline assignment: CDR1 KGHSH and CDR2 LQKENI. V shed 8 bases and J 1 base; nucleotides not matched to a gene: 1. The CDR3 coding sequence is TGTGCCAGCAGACAGGGGGCGAACACTGAAGCTTTCTTT. Residues: CASRQGANTEAFF.

This chain joins TRBV9 and TRBJ1-5, with D perhaps matching TRBD1 (5 bases). V gave up 4 bases and J gave up 2 bases, with 10 bases separating them. CDR3 length: 14 residues. Germline loops: CDR1 SGDLS, CDR2 YYNGEE. The CDR3 nucleotides are TGTGCCAGCAGCCGCGGGGGAGGCAATCAGCCCCAGCATTTT. This codes for CASSRGGGNQPQHF.

The chain combines TRBV30 with TRBJ1-1, with unresolved D. The germline gives CDR1 GTSNPN, CDR2 SVGIG (reference sequence). CDR3 length: 14 amino acids. V shed 0 bases and J shed 5 bases, with 13 bases lying between them. In DNA, the CDR3 is TGTGCCTGGAGTGTAAGGCTGGAGGGAACTGAAGCTTTCTTT. As protein: CAWSVRLEGTEAFF. The full variable domain, completed using reference TRBV30 and TRBJ1-1, is SQTIHQWPATLVQPVGSPLSLECTVEGTSNPNLYWYRQAAGRGLQLLFYSVGIGQISSEVPQNLSASRPQDRQFILSSKKLLLSDSGFYLCAWSVRLEGTEAFFGQGTRLTVV.

The gene calls are TRBV7-4 and TRBJ2-5, with 7 bases that match TRBD1. This CDR3 has 15 amino acids. After removal of 7 bases from V and 5 bases from J, the junction contained 13 bases not matched to a gene. Germline loops: CDR1 SGHVT, CDR2 SQSDAQ. DNA of the CDR3: TGTGCCAGCAACCCCCTTCTCAGGGGGTCGGAGACCCAGTACTTC. Its protein product is CASNPLLRGSETQYF.

The chain links TRBV5-4 to TRBJ2-2; the D is unclear. CDR1 and CDR2 (germline): SGHNT, YYREEE (reference sequence). This CDR3 is built from 13 residues. V lost 3 bases and J lost 1, with 4 bases in between. In DNA, the CDR3 is TGTGCCAGCAGCTCGAGGAACACCGGGGAGCTGTTTTTT. It yields the protein CASSSRNTGELFF.

This rearrangement joins TRBV5-1 to TRBJ1-2, with D tentatively TRBD1 (5 bases). The CDR3 has 14 residues. Germline values: CDR1 SGHRS, CDR2 YFSETQ. Between the trimmed V and J ends, which lost 0 bases and 7 bases, there was a span of 13 bases. The CDR3 here is CASSLGQGLGGYTF. The CDR3 region has the DNA TGCGCCAGCAGCTTGGGTCAGGGACTTGGTGGCTACACCTTC.

The chain uses TRBV18 and TRBJ2-7; 11 nucleotides align to TRBD1. Germline-derived CDR1 and CDR2 are KGHSH and LQKENI. With V trimmed by 2 bases and J by 2 bases, 2 bases remained unmatched. CDR3 size: 15 residues. The CDR3 DNA is TGTGCCAGCTCACCATTGGGACAGGGGGCCTACGAGCAGTACTTC. Protein product: CASSPLGQGAYEQYF.

This rearrangement joins TRBV30 to TRBJ2-3; no firm D call. The CDR3 sequence is 12 residues long. The ends were cut back, 5 bases at V and 5 bases at J, with 11 bases in the middle. Germline V lookup: CDR1 GTSNPN, CDR2 SVGIG (reference sequence). Here the CDR3 DNA reads TGTGCCTGGGCCTACCGCCAAGATACGCAGTATTTT. It translates to CAWAYRQDTQYF.

CDR3 bases: TGTGCCAGCAGTTACTTCAAAGTCAGTCAGCCCCAGCATTTT. Its protein is CASSYFKVSQPQHF. The chain links TRBV6-6 to TRBJ1-5; D uncertain. Germline lookup yields CDR1 MNHNY and CDR2 SVGAGI (reference sequence). V lost 1 base and J lost 6, with 10 bases in between. The CDR3 loop spans 14 amino acids.

The chain links TRBV19 to TRBJ2-2; 9 bases are a match to TRBD2. This CDR3 comprises 16 residues. The V segment lost 4 bases and the J segment 3 bases; nucleotides outside the gene matches: 6. Germline V CDR1 and CDR2: LNHDA, SQIVND (reference sequence). CDR3 amino acids: CASSSSGSGYTGELFF. The CDR3, as DNA: TGTGCCAGTAGTAGTAGCGGGAGCGGATACACCGGGGAGCTGTTTTTT.

The rearrangement uses TRBV28 and TRBJ1-2; D perhaps matches TRBD1 (5 bases). V lost 3 bases and J 8 bases, leaving 19 bases between the germline ends. CDR1 is MDHEN and CDR2 is SYDVKM in the germline V gene. This CDR3 contains 15 residues. The chain's CDR3 is CASSFETAPGGGYTF. CDR3 coding DNA: TGTGCCAGCAGTTTCGAGACAGCCCCTGGCGGGGGCTACACCTTC.

V and J are TRBV30 and TRBJ2-1; 9 bases match TRBD2. The V gene's germline CDR1 is GTSNPN and CDR2 SVGIG (reference sequence). The CDR3 length is 14 residues. After removal of 3 bases from V and 6 bases from J, the junction contained 6 bases not matched to a gene. DNA of the CDR3: TGTGCCTGGAGAAGGACTAGCGCTGGCAATGAGCAGTTCTTC. Translation gives CAWRRTSAGNEQFF.

This rearrangement joins TRBV25-1 to TRBJ2-1; a weak D match, TRBD1 (6 bases). Trimming pared 4 bases from V and 0 bases from J, leaving 19 bases between. The CDR3 spans 18 residues. The V gene's germline CDR1 is MGHDK and CDR2 SYGVNS. The CDR3 DNA is TGTGCCAGCAGTGCCGAGGCATCAGGGGAAAGCTCCTACAATGAGCAGTTCTTC. Encoded protein: CASSAEASGESSYNEQFF.

CDR3 amino acids: CASSVDRVKGYEQYF. CDR3 nucleotide sequence: TGCGCCAGCAGCGTTGACAGGGTTAAGGGCTACGAGCAGTACTTC. V and J are TRBV5-1 and TRBJ2-7; 7 bases are a match to TRBD1. CDR1 and CDR2 (germline): SGHRS, YFSETQ. The CDR3 totals 15 residues. V gave up 4 bases and J gave up 3 bases; unmatched junction bases: 10.

The genes are TRBV25-1 and TRBJ2-5; TRBD1 aligns across 9 bases. The junction had 8 bases not matched to a gene; V was cut back by 4 bases and J by 5 bases. Germline assignment: CDR1 MGHDK and CDR2 SYGVNS. This CDR3 region has 15 residues. CDR3 in amino acids: CASSAPRTGEETQYF. Written as DNA, the CDR3 is TGTGCCAGCAGTGCCCCGCGGACAGGGGAGGAGACCCAGTACTTC.

This chain joins TRBV4-2 and TRBJ2-1; TRBD2 matches at 9 bases. J lost 8 bases, V lost 4 bases, and 9 bases had no gene match. The CDR3 consists of 15 residues. The germline V gene has CDR1 LGHNA and CDR2 YNFKEQ. CDR3: CASSPPGLASDEQFF. CDR3 sequence (DNA): TGTGCCAGCAGCCCCCCCGGACTAGCGAGCGATGAGCAGTTCTTC.

J is TRBJ2-3 and V is TRBV7-2; 9 bases fit TRBD2. Germline V gene data show CDR1 as SGHTA and CDR2 as FQGNSA. This CDR3 region has 15 residues. V shed 1 base, J shed 4 bases, and the junction held 3 bases outside the gene matches. The CDR3 coding sequence is TGTGCCAGCAGCTTAGAGCGGGGGGCCGCAGATACGCAGTATTTT. Its translation: CASSLERGAADTQYF.

The chain couples TRBV19 to TRBJ1-5; 7 nucleotides match TRBD1. CDR3 length: 15 residues. The germline V gene has CDR1 LNHDA and CDR2 SQIVND (reference sequence). V was pared by 2 bases and J by 5 bases, with 6 bases of the junction left unmatched. CDR3 residues: CASSIIGGPHQPQHF. In DNA form, the CDR3 reads TGTGCCAGTAGTATAATAGGGGGCCCGCATCAGCCCCAGCATTTT. Supplemented by reference TRBV19 and TRBJ1-5, the full variable domain reads DGGITQSPKYLFRKEGQNVTLSCEQNLNHDAMYWYRQDPGQGLRLIYYSQIVNDFQKGDIAEGYSVSREKKESFPLTVTSAQKNPTAFYLCASSIIGGPHQPQHFGDGTRLSIL.